Sequencing of this T cell receptor beta chain was carried out in a study of T cells in localized non-small cell lung cancer. Measured with immunoSEQ multiplex PCR; TCRdb has only the in-frame clones, and not every one. The sample yields 55,000 to 65,000 clones, roughly nine tenths seen once. CDR3 length: 12 amino acids. With 6 bases removed from V and 10 bases from J, the gap between germline ends came to 13 bases. Germline V gene sequence: CDR1 SNHLY, CDR2 FYNNEI. Study-level results: For the top 100 tumor clones, a median about 50 also appeared in adjacent lung. A single tumor region was sequenced, leaving heterogeneity possible. Highest T cell clonality was seen in uninvolved adjacent lung, surpassing that measured in tumor.

Turning to this clone: Its antigen remains unidentified.

Sequenced material: peripheral blood, taken before any cancer treatment. The receptor comes from a man aged 35 to 69 with stage I lung adenocarcinoma. This chain uses TRBV2 with TRBJ2-4; the D call may be TRBD1 or TRBD2 (5 bases each). Here the CDR3 DNA reads TGTGCCAGCAGCAGGGACCGAAGGATTCAGTACTTC. Its translation: CASSRDRRIQYF.